The rows below give T cell receptor beta chains drawn from one sample of a study of OX40 agonist ivuxolimab in advanced cancers. Generated by immunoSEQ multiplex PCR, the TCRdb table keeps only in-frame clones and is missing some. Of roughly 90,000 clones listed, roughly 91% are singletons. Here the sequenced sample was CD4+ or CD8+ T cells sorted from blood, taken in a trial of the OX40 agonist ivuxolimab. These receptors were obtained from an adult with an advanced solid tumor such as melanoma, head and neck, liver or kidney cancer. CDR3s include the opening cysteine and the closing phenylalanine or tryptophan. The D gene is left open where the match is weak. Clone size, where shown, is once, few, many, or a class for clones that have expanded.

.	TRBV5-1	few	TRBJ1-4	TGCGCCAGCAGCGAGGACCCTAATGAAAAACTGTTTTTT	CASSEDPNEKLFF
TRBD1	TRBV10-3	.	TRBJ2-5	TGTGCCATCAGTGTAAGACAGGGGAGATTTGAGACCCAGTACTTC	CAISVRQGRFETQYF
TRBD2	TRBV6-5	.	TRBJ2-1	TGTGCCAGCAGTTACCATCCCAGCGGGAGTTTTAATGAGCAGTTCTTC	CASSYHPSGSFNEQFF
.	TRBV19	.	TRBJ2-4	TGTGCCAGCGGCATGGAGGGAGGCAAAAACATTCAGTACTTC	CASGMEGGKNIQYF
TRBD2	TRBV4-3	.	TRBJ2-1	TGCGCCAGCAGACGAGTGGCGGGGGGCATCAATGAGCAGTTCTTC	CASRRVAGGINEQFF
TRBD1	TRBV5-8	.	TRBJ1-1	TGTGCCAGCAGCTTGGAGCAGGGGGGTGTGAACACTGAAGCTTTCTTT	CASSLEQGGVNTEAFF
.	TRBV5-1	.	TRBJ2-7	TGCGCCAGCAGCGACGGGGCTCTGGGCGAGCAGTACTTC	CASSDGALGEQYF
.	TRBV7-2	.	TRBJ2-7	TGTGCCAGCAGCTTATCCCTAAGTGGGTTGTACTACGAGCAGTACTTC	CASSLSLSGLYYEQYF
TRBD2	TRBV10-2	.	TRBJ2-3	TGCGCCAGCAGTGAGAGGGTAGCGGGGGACACAGATACGCAGTATTTT	CASSERVAGDTDTQYF
TRBD1	TRBV18	.	TRBJ2-3	TGTGCCAGCTCACCGGGGGACAGGCACACAGATACGCAGTATTTT	CASSPGDRHTDTQYF
TRBD2	TRBV16	.	TRBJ2-1	TGTGCCAGCAGCCAAGTAAGCGGGAGTCTCGATGAGCAGTTCTTC	CASSQVSGSLDEQFF
.	TRBV6-1	once	TRBJ1-4	TGTGCCAGCCTGGAGGCGGTCAGGGTTGGAGAAAAACTGTTTTTT	CASLEAVRVGEKLFF
.	TRBV28	few	TRBJ2-7	TGTGCCAGTAACACAAGGCTGACGCACACAGGCTCCTACGAGCAGTACTTC	CASNTRLTHTGSYEQYF
.	TRBV5-4	.	TRBJ1-4	TGTGCCAGCAGCAACCTCGGCACCGTAGGGGAAAAACTGTTTTTT	CASSNLGTVGEKLFF
.	TRBV27	.	TRBJ2-5	TGTGCCAGCAGTTTATCTTTCGCGGCAGGGAGTCCGGAGACCCAGTACTTC	CASSLSFAAGSPETQYF
TRBD2	TRBV7-2	.	TRBJ2-1	TGTGCCAGCAGCCCCGGGAGGGCCTACAATGAGCAGTTCTTC	CASSPGRAYNEQFF
.	TRBV28	.	TRBJ2-7	TGTGCCAGCAGGGAAGGGGGTATATTCTACGAGCAGTACTTC	CASREGGIFYEQYF
TRBD1	TRBV2	.	TRBJ2-3	TGTGCCAGCAGCCCGACAGGGATGGGCACAGATACGCAGTATTTT	CASSPTGMGTDTQYF
TRBD2	TRBV13	.	TRBJ2-1	TGTGCCAGCAGCACACAAAGGGCCTTAGCGGGAGGGCTCAATGAGCAGTTCTTC	CASSTQRALAGGLNEQFF
.	TRBV6-5	.	TRBJ2-3	TGTGCCTCGGAGGGGCCAGGGACAGATACGCAGTATTTT	CASEGPGTDTQYF